This T cell receptor beta chain was profiled in a study of beta chain features in type 1 diabetes. Study results and caveats: People with Type 1 diabetes carried modestly yet significantly shorter TCRB CDR3s in all four CD4+ subsets.

TCRB transcripts that were expressed got sequenced, as all of the isolated RNA had been reverse transcribed. Profiled with immunoSEQ multiplex PCR; TCRdb holds only in-frame clones, not every one. Here the sample spans roughly 280,000 clones, roughly 25% being singletons. This clone occurred a few times. The antigen is unknown. J gave up 6 bases and V 5 bases, and 6 bases lay outside the gene matches. This CDR3 contains 13 residues. Germline CDR1 is SGHTA and CDR2 is FQGNSA. The V and J genes are TRBV7-2 and TRBJ1-2; 7 positions match TRBD1. This clonotype originated in a woman under 40 with type 1 diabetes. Material for sequencing was naive CD4+ T cells from blood. In nucleotides, the CDR3 is TGTGCCAGCAGCCCCGACAGGGAGGATGGCTACACCTTC. Its translation: CASSPDREDGYTF.